The present T cell receptor beta chain was sequenced within a study of siplizumab effects on memory and regulatory T cells. Study-wide findings and caveats: Naive T cells appeared more diverse than memory cells and seemed to be major alloresponse contributors. Of the alloreactive clones, only a minor fraction mapped to unstimulated subsets. Controls showed an average of roughly 30% Treg-derived mappable alloreactive CD4+ clones, while siplizumab showed roughly 70%. Sequences that were alloreactive and traceable to unstimulated CD4+ memory cells were significantly reduced by siplizumab.

In germline, CDR1 is SGHDT, CDR2 YYEEEE. With 1 base clipped from V and 8 bases from J, the junction kept 3 bases outside the gene matches. CDR3 size: 13 residues. Regarding this clone: The antigen is undetermined.

TCRdb keeps only in-frame clones here, not all; method: immunoSEQ multiplex PCR. The sample gives some 100,000 clones, approximately 90% of which show up once; 0.75% is in the top ten. Sequencing was carried out using Tregs sorted from blood. The source of this sequence is a human donor in good health. The chain links TRBV5-6 to TRBJ1-3; 7 bases are a match to TRBD1. The CDR3 sequence: CASSLTGAYTIYF. The CDR3 DNA reads TGTGCCAGCAGCTTGACAGGGGCCTACACCATATATTTT.